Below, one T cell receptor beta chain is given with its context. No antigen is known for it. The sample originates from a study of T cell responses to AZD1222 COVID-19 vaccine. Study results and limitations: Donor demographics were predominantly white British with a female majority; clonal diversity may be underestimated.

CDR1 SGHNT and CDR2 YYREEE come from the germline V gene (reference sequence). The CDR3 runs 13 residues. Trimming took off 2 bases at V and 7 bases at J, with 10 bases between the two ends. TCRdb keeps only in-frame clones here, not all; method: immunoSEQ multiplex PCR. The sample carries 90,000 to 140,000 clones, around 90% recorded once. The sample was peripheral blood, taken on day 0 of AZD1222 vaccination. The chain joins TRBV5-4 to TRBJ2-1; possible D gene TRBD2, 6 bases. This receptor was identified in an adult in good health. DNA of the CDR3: TGTGCCAGCAGCTTCCCTCGGGAGAATGAGCAGTTCTTC. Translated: CASSFPRENEQFF.